Included here is one TCR beta chain sequence, with context. Its antigen is unknown. The data were taken from a study of early T cells in non-severe SARS-CoV-2 infection. Individual cDNA molecules carried attached unique molecular identifiers. Each CDR3 protein gets one entry after TCRdb re-called the 5' RACE reads with MiXCR. This sample has about 68,000 distinct CDR3 sequences, with roughly a tenth found just once. Germline values: CDR1 MDHEN, CDR2 SYDVKM. Trimming left V 6 bases short and J 4 bases short, with 16 bases between. The CDR3 has 15 residues. Whole-study results and caveats: Database matching using VDJdb favored anti-spike CD8 responses, with private and CD4 specificities left missing.

This TCR was sampled from an adult who was a healthcare worker with PCR-confirmed SARS-CoV-2 infection or an uninfected control (not recorded which). The J gene is TRBJ2-1, the V gene TRBV28, with no clear D. Material for sequencing was whole blood. The DNA for the CDR3 is TGTGCCAGCAGCGCCCGGGCTGCGACTTACAATGAGCAGTTCTTC. This sequence encodes CASSARAATYNEQFF.